A selection of T cell receptor beta chains follows, all from one sample in a study of cytomegalovirus exposure and HLA in healthy donors. The table came from immunoSEQ multiplex PCR; TCRdb's copy has only in-frame clones and leaves some out. The sample includes approximately 100,000 clones, about 80% seen only once; the top ten take about 2%. The sample taken for sequencing was PBMCs. These receptors came from a human donor in good health. CDR3s include the opening cysteine and the closing phenylalanine or tryptophan. The D gene is left open where the match is weak. For some rows the clone size is stated as once, few or many, or as a class when expanded; others skip it.

j_gene: TRBJ2-5
d_gene: TRBD1
abundance: -
v_gene: TRBV5-1
CDR3aa: CASSPGTGETQYF
CDR3nt: TGCGCCAGCAGCCCCGGGACAGGGGAGACCCAGTACTTC

j_gene: TRBJ2-7
d_gene: -
abundance: -
v_gene: TRBV7-8
CDR3aa: CASSSLLGEQYF
CDR3nt: TGTGCCAGCAGCAGCCTCCTCGGGGAGCAGTACTTC

j_gene: TRBJ2-7
d_gene: -
abundance: -
v_gene: TRBV11-2
CDR3aa: CASSLEGGVNEQYF
CDR3nt: TGTGCCAGCAGCTTAGAAGGGGGAGTCAACGAGCAGTACTTC

j_gene: TRBJ1-1
d_gene: -
abundance: few
v_gene: TRBV2
CDR3aa: CASRPGVGNAVRTEAFF
CDR3nt: TGTGCCAGCAGGCCGGGGGTAGGCAACGCGGTACGGACTGAAGCTTTCTTT

j_gene: TRBJ2-7
d_gene: -
abundance: few
v_gene: TRBV6-1
CDR3aa: CASSERGMRGGSYEQYF
CDR3nt: TGTGCCAGCAGTGAGAGGGGAATGAGGGGGGGCTCCTACGAGCAGTACTTC

j_gene: TRBJ2-7
d_gene: TRBD1
abundance: few
v_gene: TRBV29-1
CDR3aa: CSVHTGDPYEQYF
CDR3nt: TGCAGCGTCCATACAGGGGATCCCTACGAGCAGTACTTC

j_gene: TRBJ2-3
d_gene: TRBD2
abundance: -
v_gene: TRBV5-1
CDR3aa: CASSSTSGVTDTQYF
CDR3nt: TGCGCCAGCAGCTCGACTAGCGGAGTCACAGATACGCAGTATTTT

j_gene: TRBJ2-5
d_gene: TRBD2
abundance: -
v_gene: TRBV27
CDR3aa: CASRRTSGRGTQYF
CDR3nt: TGTGCCAGCAGGAGGACTAGCGGGAGAGGGACCCAGTACTTC

j_gene: TRBJ1-4
d_gene: -
abundance: -
v_gene: TRBV6-5
CDR3aa: CASSPGSEKLFF
CDR3nt: TGTGCCAGCAGTCCGGGGTCAGAAAAACTGTTTTTT

j_gene: TRBJ1-5
d_gene: -
abundance: -
v_gene: TRBV6-5
CDR3aa: CASSPLGRVNQPQHF
CDR3nt: TGTGCCAGCAGCCCCCTCGGCAGGGTAAACCAGCCCCAGCATTTT

j_gene: TRBJ1-5
d_gene: TRBD1
abundance: -
v_gene: TRBV18
CDR3aa: CASSPGTGGNQPQHF
CDR3nt: TGTGCCAGCTCCCCTGGGACAGGGGGCAATCAGCCCCAGCATTTT

j_gene: TRBJ1-2
d_gene: -
abundance: -
v_gene: TRBV28
CDR3aa: CASSLMLSGYTF
CDR3nt: TGTGCCAGCAGTTTAATGCTATCCGGCTACACCTTC

j_gene: TRBJ1-3
d_gene: TRBD1
abundance: few
v_gene: TRBV6-1
CDR3aa: CASSEGTGLLSGNTIYF
CDR3nt: TGTGCCAGCAGTGAAGGGACAGGGCTACTCTCTGGAAACACCATATATTTT

j_gene: TRBJ2-7
d_gene: -
abundance: -
v_gene: TRBV4-2
CDR3aa: CASSQETGYYEQYF
CDR3nt: TGTGCCAGCAGCCAAGAAACAGGGTACTACGAGCAGTACTTC

j_gene: TRBJ2-7
d_gene: TRBD1
abundance: -
v_gene: TRBV6-5
CDR3aa: CASSYSGTGNEQYF
CDR3nt: TGTGCCAGCAGTTACTCGGGGACAGGGAACGAGCAGTACTTC

j_gene: TRBJ2-1
d_gene: -
abundance: -
v_gene: TRBV28
CDR3aa: CASSLLRSGYNEQFF
CDR3nt: TGTGCCAGCAGTTTATTGCGTAGCGGATACAATGAGCAGTTCTTC

j_gene: TRBJ2-3
d_gene: TRBD2
abundance: -
v_gene: TRBV6-5
CDR3aa: CASSSGGQVTDTQYF
CDR3nt: TGTGCCAGCAGTAGCGGGGGTCAGGTCACAGATACGCAGTATTTT

j_gene: TRBJ1-5
d_gene: -
abundance: -
v_gene: TRBV18
CDR3aa: CASSPRQNSNQPQHF
CDR3nt: TGTGCCAGCTCACCACGACAGAATAGCAATCAGCCCCAGCATTTT

j_gene: TRBJ2-7
d_gene: TRBD2
abundance: few
v_gene: TRBV19
CDR3aa: CASSITTSGTYEQYF
CDR3nt: TGTGCCAGTAGTATCACAACTAGCGGAACCTACGAGCAGTACTTC

j_gene: TRBJ1-2
d_gene: TRBD1
abundance: few
v_gene: TRBV19
CDR3aa: CASSMIGTEYGYTF
CDR3nt: TGTGCCAGTAGTATGATCGGGACAGAGTATGGCTACACCTTC

j_gene: TRBJ1-1
d_gene: TRBD1
abundance: -
v_gene: TRBV27
CDR3aa: CASRVTGPVNTEAFF
CDR3nt: TGTGCCAGCAGGGTGACAGGGCCGGTCAACACTGAAGCTTTCTTT

j_gene: TRBJ2-7
d_gene: TRBD1
abundance: -
v_gene: TRBV28
CDR3aa: CASSLIGTGPHEQYF
CDR3nt: TGTGCCAGCAGTTTAATAGGGACAGGGCCCCACGAGCAGTACTTC

j_gene: TRBJ2-2
d_gene: -
abundance: -
v_gene: TRBV7-9
CDR3aa: CASSGPGTGDTGELFF
CDR3nt: TGTGCCAGCAGCGGCCCCGGGACGGGGGATACCGGGGAGCTGTTTTTT